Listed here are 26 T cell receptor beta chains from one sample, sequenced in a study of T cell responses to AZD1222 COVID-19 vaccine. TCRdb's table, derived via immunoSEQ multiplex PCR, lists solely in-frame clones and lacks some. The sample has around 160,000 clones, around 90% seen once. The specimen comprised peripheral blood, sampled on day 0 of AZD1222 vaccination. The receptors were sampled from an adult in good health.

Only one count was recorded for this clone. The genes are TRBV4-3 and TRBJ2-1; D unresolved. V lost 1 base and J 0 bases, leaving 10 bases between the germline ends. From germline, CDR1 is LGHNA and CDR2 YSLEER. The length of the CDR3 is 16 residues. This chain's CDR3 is CASSQVTVSSYNEQFF. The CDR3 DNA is TGCGCCAGCAGCCAAGTAACGGTCAGCTCCTACAATGAGCAGTTCTTC.

The DNA for the CDR3 is TGCAGCGTTGAGGGGGACAGGGGTAGGACTGAAGCTTTCTTT. Translation gives CSVEGDRGRTEAFF. The chain uses TRBV29-1 and TRBJ1-1; 10 nucleotides align to TRBD1. Germline V gives CDR1 SQVTM, CDR2 ANQGSEA. The CDR3 is made up of 14 amino acids. J was trimmed by 5 bases and V by 3 bases; bases with no gene match: 6.

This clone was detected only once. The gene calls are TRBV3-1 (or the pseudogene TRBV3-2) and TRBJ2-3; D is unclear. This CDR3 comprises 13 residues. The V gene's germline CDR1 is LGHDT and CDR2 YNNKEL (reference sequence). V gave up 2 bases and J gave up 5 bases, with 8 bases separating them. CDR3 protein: CASSQLAEDTQYF. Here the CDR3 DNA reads TGTGCCAGCAGCCAACTGGCGGAAGATACGCAGTATTTT.

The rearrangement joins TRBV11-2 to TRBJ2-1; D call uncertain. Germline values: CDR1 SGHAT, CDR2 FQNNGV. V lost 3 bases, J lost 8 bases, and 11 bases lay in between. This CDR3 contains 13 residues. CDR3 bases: TGTGCCAGCAGCTTTAGTGGCTCGGATGAGCAGTTCTTC. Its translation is CASSFSGSDEQFF.

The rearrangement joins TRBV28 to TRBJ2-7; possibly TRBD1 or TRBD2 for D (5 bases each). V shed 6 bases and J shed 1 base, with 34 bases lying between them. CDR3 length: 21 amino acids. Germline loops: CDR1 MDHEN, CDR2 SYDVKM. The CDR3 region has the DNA TGTGCCAGCAGCATACAATTCATGGGACCTACTCATCAGGAATCGTCCTACGAGCAGTACTTC. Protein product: CASSIQFMGPTHQESSYEQYF.

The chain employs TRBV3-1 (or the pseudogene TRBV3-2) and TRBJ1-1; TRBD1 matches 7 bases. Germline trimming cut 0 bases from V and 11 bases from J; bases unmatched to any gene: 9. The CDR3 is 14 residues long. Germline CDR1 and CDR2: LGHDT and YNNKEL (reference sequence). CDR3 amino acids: CASSQDLQGGWAFF. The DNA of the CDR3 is TGTGCCAGCAGCCAAGACCTCCAGGGGGGGTGGGCTTTCTTT.

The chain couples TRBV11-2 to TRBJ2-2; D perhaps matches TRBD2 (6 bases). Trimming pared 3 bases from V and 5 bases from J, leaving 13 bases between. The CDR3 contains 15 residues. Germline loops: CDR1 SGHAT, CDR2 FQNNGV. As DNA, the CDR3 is TGTGCCAGCAGCTTCACTCCTCTAGCGACCGGGGAGCTGTTTTTT. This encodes CASSFTPLATGELFF.

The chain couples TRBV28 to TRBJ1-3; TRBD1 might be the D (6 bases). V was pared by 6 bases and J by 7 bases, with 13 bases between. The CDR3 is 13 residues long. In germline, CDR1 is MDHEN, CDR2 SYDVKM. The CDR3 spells CASRLTGSNTIYF. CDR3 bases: TGTGCCAGCAGGTTAACAGGGTCCAACACCATATATTTT. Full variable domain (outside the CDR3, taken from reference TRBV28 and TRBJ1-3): DVKVTQSSRYLVKRTGEKVFLECVQDMDHENMFWYRQDPGLGLRLIYFSYDVKMKEKGDIPEGYSVSREKKERFSLILESASTNQTSMYLCASRLTGSNTIYFGEGSWLTVV.

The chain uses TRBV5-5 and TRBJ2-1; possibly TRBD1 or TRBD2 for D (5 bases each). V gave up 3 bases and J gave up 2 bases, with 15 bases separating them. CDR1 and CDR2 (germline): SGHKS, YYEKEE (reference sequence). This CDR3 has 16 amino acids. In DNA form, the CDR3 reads TGTGCCAGCAGCTCCGGGACCCCGGAGACCTACAATGAGCAGTTCTTC. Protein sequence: CASSSGTPETYNEQFF.

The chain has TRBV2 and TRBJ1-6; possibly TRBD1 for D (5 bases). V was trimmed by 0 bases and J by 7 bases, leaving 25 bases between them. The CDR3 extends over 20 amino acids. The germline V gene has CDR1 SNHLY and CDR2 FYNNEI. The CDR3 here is CASSEALLEKGWQRNSPLHF. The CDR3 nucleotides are TGTGCCAGCAGTGAAGCGCTTCTGGAGAAGGGGTGGCAGAGGAATTCACCCCTCCACTTT. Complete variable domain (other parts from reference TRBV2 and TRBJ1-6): EPEVTQTPSHQVTQMGQEVILRCVPISNHLYFYWYRQILGQKVEFLVSFYNNEISEKSEIFDDQFSVERPDGSNFTLKIRSTKLEDSAMYFCASSEALLEKGWQRNSPLHFGNGTRLTVT.

CDR3 region: CASRFGGGEQYF. Here the CDR3 DNA reads TGTGCCAGCAGGTTTGGGGGCGGCGAGCAGTACTTC. The gene calls are TRBV6-5 and TRBJ2-7; possible D gene TRBD1, 6 bases. The V gene lost 6 bases and the J gene lost 6 bases, with 12 bases spanning the gap. The CDR3 spans 12 residues. CDR1 and CDR2 (germline): MNHEY, SVGAGI.

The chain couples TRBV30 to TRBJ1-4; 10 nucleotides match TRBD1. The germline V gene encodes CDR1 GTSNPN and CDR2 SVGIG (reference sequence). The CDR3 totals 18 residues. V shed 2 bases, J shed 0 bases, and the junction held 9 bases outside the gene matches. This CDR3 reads CAWSPGTGAGATNEKLFF. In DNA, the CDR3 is TGTGCCTGGAGTCCCGGGACAGGGGCCGGGGCAACTAATGAAAAACTGTTTTTT. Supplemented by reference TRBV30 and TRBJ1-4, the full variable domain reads SQTIHQWPATLVQPVGSPLSLECTVEGTSNPNLYWYRQAAGRGLQLLFYSVGIGQISSEVPQNLSASRPQDRQFILSSKKLLLSDSGFYLCAWSPGTGAGATNEKLFFGSGTQLSVL.

The CDR3 coding sequence is TGTGCCAGCAGTGACACACTAAACGTCGGCTACACCTTC. This codes for CASSDTLNVGYTF. The rearrangement joins TRBV25-1 to TRBJ1-2, with no clear D. Trimming cost V 3 bases and J 8 bases, with 13 bases left between them. Germline V gene data show CDR1 as MGHDK and CDR2 as SYGVNS. The CDR3 consists of 13 residues.

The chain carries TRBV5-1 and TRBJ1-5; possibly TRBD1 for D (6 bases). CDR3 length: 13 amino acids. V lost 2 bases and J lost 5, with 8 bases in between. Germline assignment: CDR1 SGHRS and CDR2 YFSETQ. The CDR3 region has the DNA TGCGCCAGCAGCTTACAGGGCGATCAGCCCCAGCATTTT. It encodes CASSLQGDQPQHF.

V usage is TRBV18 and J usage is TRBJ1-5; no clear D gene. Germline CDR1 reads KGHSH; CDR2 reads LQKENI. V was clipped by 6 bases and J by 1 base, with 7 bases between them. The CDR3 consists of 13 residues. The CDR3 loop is CASSLGSNQPQHF. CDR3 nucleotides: TGTGCCAGCTCGCTGGGGAGCAATCAGCCCCAGCATTTT.

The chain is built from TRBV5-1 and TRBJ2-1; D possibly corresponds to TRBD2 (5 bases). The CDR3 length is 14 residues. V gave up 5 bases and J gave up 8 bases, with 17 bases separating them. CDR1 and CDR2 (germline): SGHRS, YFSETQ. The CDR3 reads CASSPGNLGDEQFF. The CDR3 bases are TGCGCCAGCAGTCCGGGGAATTTGGGCGATGAGCAGTTCTTC.

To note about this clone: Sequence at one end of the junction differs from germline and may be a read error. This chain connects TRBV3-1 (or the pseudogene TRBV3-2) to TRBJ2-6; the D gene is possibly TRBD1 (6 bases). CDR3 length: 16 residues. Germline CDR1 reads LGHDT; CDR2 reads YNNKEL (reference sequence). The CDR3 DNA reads TGTGCCAGCAGTCAAGGGACACTCTCTGGGGCCAACGTCCTGACTTTC. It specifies CASSQGTLSGANVLTF.

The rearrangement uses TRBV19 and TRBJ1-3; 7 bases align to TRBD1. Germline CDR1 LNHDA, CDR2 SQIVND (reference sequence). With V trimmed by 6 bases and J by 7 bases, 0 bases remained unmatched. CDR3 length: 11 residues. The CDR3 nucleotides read TGTGCCAGTAGACAGGGGAACACCATATATTTT. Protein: CASRQGNTIYF.

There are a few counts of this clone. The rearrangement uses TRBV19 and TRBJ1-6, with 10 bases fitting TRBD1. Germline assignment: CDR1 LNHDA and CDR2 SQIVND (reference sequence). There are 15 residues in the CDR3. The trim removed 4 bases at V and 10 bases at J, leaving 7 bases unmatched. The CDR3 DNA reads TGTGCCAGTAGTAGAGCCGGGACAGGGGTATCACCCCTCCACTTT. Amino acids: CASSRAGTGVSPLHF. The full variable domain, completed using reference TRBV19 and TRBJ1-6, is DGGITQSPKYLFRKEGQNVTLSCEQNLNHDAMYWYRQDPGQGLRLIYYSQIVNDFQKGDIAEGYSVSREKKESFPLTVTSAQKNPTAFYLCASSRAGTGVSPLHFGNGTRLTVT.

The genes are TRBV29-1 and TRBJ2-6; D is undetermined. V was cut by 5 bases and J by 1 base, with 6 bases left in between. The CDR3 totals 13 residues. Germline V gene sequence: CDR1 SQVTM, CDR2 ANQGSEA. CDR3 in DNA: TGCAGCGTTAGGGTTTCTGGGGCCAACGTCCTGACTTTC. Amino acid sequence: CSVRVSGANVLTF.

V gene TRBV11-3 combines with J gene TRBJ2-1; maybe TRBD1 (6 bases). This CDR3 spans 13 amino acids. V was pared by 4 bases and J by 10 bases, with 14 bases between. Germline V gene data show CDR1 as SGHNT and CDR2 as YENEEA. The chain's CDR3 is CASSWGQGLEQFF. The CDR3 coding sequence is TGTGCCAGCAGCTGGGGGCAGGGGTTGGAGCAGTTCTTC. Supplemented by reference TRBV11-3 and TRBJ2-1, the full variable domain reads EAGVVQSPRYKIIEKKQPVAFWCNPISGHNTLYWYLQNLGQGPELLIRYENEEAVDDSQLPKDRFSAERLKGVDSTLKIQPAELGDSAVYLCASSWGQGLEQFFGPGTRLTVL.

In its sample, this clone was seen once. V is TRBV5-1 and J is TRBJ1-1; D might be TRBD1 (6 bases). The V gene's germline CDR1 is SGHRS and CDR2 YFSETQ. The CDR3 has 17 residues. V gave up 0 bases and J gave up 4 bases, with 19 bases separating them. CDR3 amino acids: CASSLALKGGLTTEAFF. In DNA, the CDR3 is TGCGCCAGCAGCTTGGCCCTTAAAGGGGGGCTGACCACTGAAGCTTTCTTT.

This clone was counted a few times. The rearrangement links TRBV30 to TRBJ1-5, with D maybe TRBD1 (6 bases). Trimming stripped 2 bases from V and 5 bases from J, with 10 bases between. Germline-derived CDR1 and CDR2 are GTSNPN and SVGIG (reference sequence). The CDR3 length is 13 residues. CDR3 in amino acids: CAWSSNRDQPQHF. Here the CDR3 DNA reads TGTGCCTGGAGTTCAAACAGGGATCAGCCCCAGCATTTT.

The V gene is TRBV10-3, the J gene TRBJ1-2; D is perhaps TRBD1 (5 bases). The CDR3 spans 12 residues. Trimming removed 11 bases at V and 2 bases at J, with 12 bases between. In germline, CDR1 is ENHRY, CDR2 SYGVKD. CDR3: CACGAENYGYTF. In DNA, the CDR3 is TGTGCCTGCGGGGCTGAGAACTATGGCTACACCTTC.

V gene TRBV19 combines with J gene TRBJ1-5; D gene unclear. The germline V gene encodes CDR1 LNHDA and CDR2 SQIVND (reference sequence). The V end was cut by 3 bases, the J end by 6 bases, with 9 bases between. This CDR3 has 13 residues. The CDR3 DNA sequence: TGTGCCAGTAGTATCGGCGGGGTTCAGCCCCAGCATTTT. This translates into CASSIGGVQPQHF.

The CDR3 protein is CSVGLAGGNEQFF. As DNA, the CDR3 is TGCAGCGTTGGACTAGCGGGCGGCAATGAGCAGTTCTTC. This chain links TRBV29-1 with TRBJ2-1, with 10 bases lining up with TRBD2. V was clipped by 4 bases and J by 6 bases; unmatched bases: 3. From germline, CDR1 is SQVTM and CDR2 ANQGSEA. The CDR3 sequence is 13 residues long.